What follows are 32 T cell receptor beta chains derived from one specimen sequenced in a study of blood T cells in healthy people across ages. Next came a second PCR, run for about 6 to 11 cycles, which used a sample-barcoded 5' primer along with a J-beta primer mix. TCRdb reanalysed the 5' RACE reads using MiXCR and keeps one entry per CDR3 protein. This repertoire shows more than 1.4 million distinct CDR3 sequences, about 40% found once; its top ten account for 7.9%. The sequenced material came from blood. The receptors stem from a woman aged 18-29 years in good health.

This clonotype has a count of ten or more. The gene calls are TRBV7-9 and TRBJ2-3; 7 positions match TRBD1. V lost 4 bases to trimming and J lost 3 bases; unmatched junction nucleotides: 4. CDR3 length equals 14 residues. Germline V gives CDR1 SEHNR, CDR2 FQNEAQ (reference sequence). The chain's CDR3 is CASSSEQGTDTQYF. CDR3 DNA: TGTGCCAGCAGCTCAGAACAGGGGACAGATACGCAGTATTTT.

V usage is TRBV12-3 or TRBV12-4 and J usage is TRBJ2-7; D may be TRBD2 (6 bases). V gave up 3 bases and J gave up 2 bases, with 17 bases separating them. This CDR3 contains 16 residues. The CDR3 region has the DNA TGTGCCAGCAGTTTGATGCAGGGACTTCGGACCTACGAGCAGTACTTC. This gives the protein CASSLMQGLRTYEQYF.

The chain joins TRBV2 to TRBJ1-5; D gene uncertain. CDR3 length: 15 amino acids. Germline CDR1 is SNHLY and CDR2 is FYNNEI. V was shortened by 6 bases and J by 0 bases, with 12 bases between the two germline ends. The CDR3 bases are TGTGCCAGCAGATATGTAGACATTAGCAATCAGCCCCAGCATTTT. It encodes CASRYVDISNQPQHF. The whole variable domain, filled in from reference TRBV2 and TRBJ1-5, reads EPEVTQTPSHQVTQMGQEVILRCVPISNHLYFYWYRQILGQKVEFLVSFYNNEISEKSEIFDDQFSVERPDGSNFTLKIRSTKLEDSAMYFCASRYVDISNQPQHFGDGTRLSIL.

J is TRBJ2-6 and V is TRBV29-1; D possibly uses TRBD1 or TRBD2 (6 bases each). Germline values: CDR1 SQVTM, CDR2 ANQGSEA. There are 17 residues in the CDR3. The V end lost 4 bases, the J end lost 0 bases, and 16 bases lay between the germline ends. The CDR3: CSVGSWGASSGANVLTF. The CDR3 DNA follows: TGCAGCGTTGGATCTTGGGGGGCGAGCTCTGGGGCCAACGTCCTGACTTTC.

This clonotype appeared a few times. The genes are TRBV28 and TRBJ2-5; D is perhaps TRBD2 (5 bases). The CDR3 runs 13 residues. With 5 bases removed from V and 5 bases from J, the gap between germline ends came to 12 bases. Per the germline V gene, CDR1 is MDHEN and CDR2 is SYDVKM. The CDR3: CASSVDLDETQYF. The DNA of the CDR3 is TGTGCCAGCAGTGTGGACTTGGACGAGACCCAGTACTTC.

The rearrangement uses TRBV5-1 and TRBJ2-6; 7 bases align to TRBD1. The CDR3 runs to 18 residues. V trimming: 4 bases; J trimming: 0 bases; junction bases outside the gene matches: 10. CDR1 SGHRS and CDR2 YFSETQ come from the germline V gene. CDR3 loop: CASSLPGQSSSGANVLTF. The CDR3 coding sequence is TGCGCCAGCAGCCTACCGGGACAGTCGTCCTCTGGGGCCAACGTCCTGACTTTC.

The chain joins TRBV6-6 to TRBJ1-5, with a possible D match to TRBD1 (6 bases). This CDR3 contains 17 residues. The germline V gene encodes CDR1 MNHNY and CDR2 SVGAGI (reference sequence). V lost 7 bases and J 2 bases, leaving 21 bases between the germline ends. This CDR3 reads CASTEGRGARGNQPQHF. The CDR3 region has the DNA TGTGCCAGCACCGAGGGGCGGGGGGCGAGGGGCAATCAGCCCCAGCATTTT.

The V and J genes are TRBV27 and TRBJ2-7, with 7 bases identical to TRBD2. The J call is doubtful: the DNA matches TRBJ2-5 better. CDR1 is MNHEY and CDR2 is SMNVEV in the germline V gene (reference sequence). The CDR3 totals 16 residues. CDR3 amino acids: CASSLLGLPFQETQYF. The CDR3 DNA follows: TGTGCCAGCAGTTTACTGGGACTACCATTTCAAGAGACCCAGTACTTC.

V gene TRBV4-2 combines with J gene TRBJ2-1; the match to TRBD2 covers 11 bases. Germline-derived CDR1 and CDR2 are LGHNA and YNFKEQ. This CDR3 region has 15 residues. V was clipped by 5 bases and J by 5 bases; unmatched bases: 5. CDR3 loop: CASSKLAGANNEQFF. CDR3 nucleotides: TGTGCCAGCAGCAAACTAGCGGGGGCGAACAATGAGCAGTTCTTC.

This clonotype has only a few counts. The genes are TRBV5-1 and TRBJ2-1; maybe TRBD2 (5 bases). CDR3 length equals 15 residues. Trimming shortened V by 6 bases and J by 0 bases, and 13 bases separated the two germline ends. Germline-derived CDR1 and CDR2 are SGHRS and YFSETQ. The chain's CDR3 is CASIGENSSYNEQFF. DNA of the CDR3: TGCGCCAGCATCGGGGAAAATAGCTCCTACAATGAGCAGTTCTTC.

This clonotype appeared a few times. The V call is TRBV4-1, the J call TRBJ2-1; TRBD2 agrees at 7 bases. Germline V CDR1 and CDR2: MGHRA, YSYEKL. This CDR3 is built from 16 residues. V lost 3 bases to trimming and J lost 3 bases; unmatched junction nucleotides: 8. The CDR3 bases are TGCGCCAGCAGCCAGTTCTTGTCGGGAGGCTACAATGAGCAGTTCTTC. The encoded protein is CASSQFLSGGYNEQFF.

The chain recombines TRBV3-1 with TRBJ1-2, with no clear D. CDR3 length: 14 residues. Germline values: CDR1 LGHDT, CDR2 YNNKEL (reference sequence). Trimming left V 6 bases short and J 4 bases short, with 15 bases between. The CDR3: CASRRTGPLYGYTF. The CDR3 nucleotides are TGTGCCAGCAGGAGAACCGGGCCTCTCTATGGCTACACCTTC.

This rearrangement joins TRBV20-1 to TRBJ2-2, with TRBD2 matching over 8 bases. CDR1 is DFQATT, CDR2 SNEGSKA, per germline (reference sequence). The CDR3 has 16 residues. J lost 0 bases, V lost 4 bases, and 7 bases had no gene match. The CDR3 is CSATPSGGTNTGELFF. CDR3 DNA: TGCAGTGCTACCCCGAGCGGGGGAACGAACACCGGGGAGCTGTTTTTT.

The rearrangement uses TRBV12-3 or TRBV12-4 and TRBJ1-4; D unclear. The CDR3 consists of 14 residues. V dropped 6 bases and J dropped 8 bases, with 16 bases sitting between them. The CDR3 loop is CASSRQYNQEKLFF. The CDR3 DNA is TGTGCCAGCAGCCGTCAGTACAATCAGGAAAAACTGTTTTTT.

The chain uses TRBV4-1 and TRBJ2-4; 12 bases line up with TRBD2. Germline V gives CDR1 MGHRA, CDR2 YSYEKL. V was clipped by 2 bases and J by 0 bases; unmatched bases: 5. This CDR3 has 18 residues. CDR3 DNA sequence: TGCGCCAGCAGCCAACGCCTAGCGGGAGGGGTAGCCAAAAACATTCAGTACTTC. It translates to CASSQRLAGGVAKNIQYF.

This clonotype has just a few counts. The chain employs TRBV20-1 and TRBJ2-6, with D hard to call. Germline values: CDR1 DFQATT, CDR2 SNEGSKA (reference sequence). The CDR3 has 14 amino acids. V was shortened by 1 base and J by 0 bases, with 4 bases between the two germline ends. CDR3 loop: CSARAYSGANVLTF. CDR3 coding DNA: TGCAGTGCTAGAGCCTACTCTGGGGCCAACGTCCTGACTTTC.

The rearrangement uses TRBV12-3 or TRBV12-4 and TRBJ2-7; TRBD2 agrees at 7 bases. The CDR3 totals 13 residues. V shed 5 bases, J shed 5 bases, and the junction held 6 bases outside the gene matches. Here the CDR3 DNA reads TGTGCCAGCAGTGGGGGTGGGGGGGACGAGCAGTACTTC. Its protein is CASSGGGGDEQYF.

The chain has TRBV2 and TRBJ2-1, with a weak D call TRBD2 (6 bases). This CDR3 spans 17 amino acids. V shed 3 bases and J shed 2 bases, with 17 bases lying between them. Germline CDR1 is SNHLY and CDR2 is FYNNEI. The CDR3: CASSEAHRDFPYNEQFF. DNA for the CDR3: TGTGCCAGCAGTGAGGCTCACCGGGACTTTCCCTACAATGAGCAGTTCTTC.

This clonotype was recorded at least ten times. The chain uses TRBV29-1 and TRBJ2-3, with D unclear. The CDR3 runs to 14 residues. Per germline, CDR1 SQVTM and CDR2 ANQGSEA. The germline V and J ends were trimmed by 7 bases and 9 bases, with 23 bases remaining between them. The CDR3 region has the DNA TGCAGCGCCAGAGGCGGTCCGTCCCCGAGCACGCAGTATTTT. Its translation: CSARGGPSPSTQYF.

The sample holds many counts of this clonotype. The chain couples TRBV7-9 to TRBJ1-6; unclear D gene. V was cut by 1 base and J by 4 bases, with 5 bases left in between. CDR1 is SEHNR and CDR2 is FQNEAQ in the germline V gene (reference sequence). This CDR3 region has 14 residues. CDR3 nucleotide sequence: TGTGCCAGCAGCTTAGAACAGTATAATTCACCCCTCCACTTT. This translates into CASSLEQYNSPLHF. Using reference TRBV7-9 and TRBJ1-6 for the parts outside the CDR3, the full variable domain is DTGVSQNPRHKITKRGQNVTFRCDPISEHNRLYWYRQTLGQGPEFLTYFQNEAQLEKSRLLSDRFSAERPKGSFSTLEIQRTEQGDSAMYLCASSLEQYNSPLHFGNGTRLTVT.

The chain combines TRBV5-1 with TRBJ1-2, with D unclear. Per the germline V gene, CDR1 is SGHRS and CDR2 is YFSETQ. The CDR3 spans 15 residues. The V end was cut by 2 bases, the J end by 4 bases, with 15 bases between. This CDR3 reads CASSLTNPEPYGYTF. CDR3 in DNA: TGCGCCAGCAGCTTAACCAACCCAGAACCCTATGGCTACACCTTC.

This clonotype came up a few times. DNA for the CDR3: TGTGCCAGCAGTTTATTGGGAAACACCATATATTTT. Its translation is CASSLLGNTIYF. This chain links TRBV12-3 or TRBV12-4 with TRBJ1-3; D unclear. This CDR3 has 12 residues. V was pared by 2 bases and J by 4 bases, with 3 bases between.

The gene calls are TRBV29-1 and TRBJ1-5; D remains ambiguous. Trimming pared 7 bases from V and 1 base from J, leaving 17 bases between. The germline V gene has CDR1 SQVTM and CDR2 ANQGSEA. This CDR3 comprises 15 residues. The CDR3 region is CSGGWQPESNQPQHF. The CDR3 DNA reads TGCAGCGGGGGTTGGCAGCCAGAAAGCAATCAGCCCCAGCATTTT.

The rearrangement uses TRBV5-1 and TRBJ1-1; 10 bases match TRBD1. The CDR3 has 16 amino acids. Trimming cost V 3 bases and J 3 bases; bases outside gene matches: 8. CDR1 is SGHRS, CDR2 YFSETQ, per germline. The CDR3 sequence is CASSSRQGAVYTEAFF. CDR3 sequence (DNA): TGCGCCAGCAGCTCAAGACAGGGGGCGGTGTACACTGAAGCTTTCTTT.

This clonotype appeared many times. CDR3 bases: TGTGCCAGCAGTTACGGACAGGCGAATGAAAAACTGTTTTTT. Protein product: CASSYGQANEKLFF. The chain employs TRBV27 and TRBJ1-4; 7 nucleotides align to TRBD1. V shed 4 bases and J 5 bases; nucleotides not matched to a gene: 4. Germline V gene data show CDR1 as MNHEY and CDR2 as SMNVEV (reference sequence). This CDR3 spans 14 amino acids.

This clonotype was recorded many times. The J gene is TRBJ2-7, the V gene TRBV6-6, with D perhaps being TRBD1 or TRBD2 (5 bases each). The CDR3 runs to 11 residues. Trimming pared 7 bases from V and 6 bases from J, leaving 10 bases between. CDR1 is MNHNY, CDR2 SVGAGI, per germline (reference sequence). The CDR3 nucleotides are TGTGCCAGCACCTTGGGGGTCGAGCAGTACTTC. It encodes CASTLGVEQYF.

This rearrangement joins TRBV28 to TRBJ1-2; the D is unclear. The CDR3 has 16 residues. Germline CDR1 MDHEN, CDR2 SYDVKM. Trimming took off 10 bases at V and 4 bases at J, with 25 bases between the two ends. The CDR3 reads CATSRPAGLSLYGYTF. CDR3 coding DNA: TGTGCCACCTCAAGACCAGCGGGGTTGTCCCTCTATGGCTACACCTTC.

This chain joins TRBV6-5 and TRBJ2-7; D is uncertain. Between the trimmed V and J ends, which lost 8 bases and 5 bases, there was a span of 22 bases. From germline, CDR1 is MNHEY and CDR2 SVGAGI. The CDR3 is 15 residues long. The CDR3, as DNA: TGTGCCAGCTCCTCAAAGACGGGTTTAGTTCACGAGCAGTACTTC. Translated, it gives CASSSKTGLVHEQYF.

The genes are TRBV27 and TRBJ1-1; D uncertain. The germline gives CDR1 MNHEY, CDR2 SMNVEV (reference sequence). The CDR3 runs to 16 residues. With 4 bases removed from V and 1 base from J, the gap between germline ends came to 16 bases. DNA of the CDR3: TGTGCCAGCAGTTACGGGCCGGTCGGCGGGAACACTGAAGCTTTCTTT. Its translation: CASSYGPVGGNTEAFF.

The rearrangement uses TRBV11-2 and TRBJ1-2; 7 bases line up with TRBD1. The CDR3 runs 14 residues. Germline V gene sequence: CDR1 SGHAT, CDR2 FQNNGV. V shed 10 bases, J shed 3 bases, and the junction held 11 bases outside the gene matches. CDR3 region: CATSNSGGDYGYTF. CDR3 bases: TGTGCCACCTCGAACTCAGGGGGAGACTATGGCTACACCTTC.

This clonotype has ten or more counts. The chain combines TRBV29-1 with TRBJ2-5; TRBD1 matches at 8 bases. The germline CDR1 and CDR2 sequences are SQVTM and ANQGSEA. The CDR3 totals 20 residues. V lost 1 base, J lost 2 bases, and 21 bases stayed unmatched. CDR3 coding DNA: TGCAGCGTTGAAGTGTGGAAACCCGGGACAGGAGAGGGGTGGCAAGAGACCCAGTACTTC. The encoded protein is CSVEVWKPGTGEGWQETQYF.

This clonotype has only a few counts. The rearrangement joins TRBV9 to TRBJ2-7; a possible D gene is TRBD1 (5 bases). Trimming stripped 4 bases from V and 2 bases from J, with 22 bases between. The CDR3 covers 17 residues. Germline assignment: CDR1 SGDLS and CDR2 YYNGEE. As DNA, the CDR3 is TGTGCCAGCAGCCCCCATTGGGCAGGGCCACCTACCTACGAGCAGTACTTC. Protein product: CASSPHWAGPPTYEQYF.